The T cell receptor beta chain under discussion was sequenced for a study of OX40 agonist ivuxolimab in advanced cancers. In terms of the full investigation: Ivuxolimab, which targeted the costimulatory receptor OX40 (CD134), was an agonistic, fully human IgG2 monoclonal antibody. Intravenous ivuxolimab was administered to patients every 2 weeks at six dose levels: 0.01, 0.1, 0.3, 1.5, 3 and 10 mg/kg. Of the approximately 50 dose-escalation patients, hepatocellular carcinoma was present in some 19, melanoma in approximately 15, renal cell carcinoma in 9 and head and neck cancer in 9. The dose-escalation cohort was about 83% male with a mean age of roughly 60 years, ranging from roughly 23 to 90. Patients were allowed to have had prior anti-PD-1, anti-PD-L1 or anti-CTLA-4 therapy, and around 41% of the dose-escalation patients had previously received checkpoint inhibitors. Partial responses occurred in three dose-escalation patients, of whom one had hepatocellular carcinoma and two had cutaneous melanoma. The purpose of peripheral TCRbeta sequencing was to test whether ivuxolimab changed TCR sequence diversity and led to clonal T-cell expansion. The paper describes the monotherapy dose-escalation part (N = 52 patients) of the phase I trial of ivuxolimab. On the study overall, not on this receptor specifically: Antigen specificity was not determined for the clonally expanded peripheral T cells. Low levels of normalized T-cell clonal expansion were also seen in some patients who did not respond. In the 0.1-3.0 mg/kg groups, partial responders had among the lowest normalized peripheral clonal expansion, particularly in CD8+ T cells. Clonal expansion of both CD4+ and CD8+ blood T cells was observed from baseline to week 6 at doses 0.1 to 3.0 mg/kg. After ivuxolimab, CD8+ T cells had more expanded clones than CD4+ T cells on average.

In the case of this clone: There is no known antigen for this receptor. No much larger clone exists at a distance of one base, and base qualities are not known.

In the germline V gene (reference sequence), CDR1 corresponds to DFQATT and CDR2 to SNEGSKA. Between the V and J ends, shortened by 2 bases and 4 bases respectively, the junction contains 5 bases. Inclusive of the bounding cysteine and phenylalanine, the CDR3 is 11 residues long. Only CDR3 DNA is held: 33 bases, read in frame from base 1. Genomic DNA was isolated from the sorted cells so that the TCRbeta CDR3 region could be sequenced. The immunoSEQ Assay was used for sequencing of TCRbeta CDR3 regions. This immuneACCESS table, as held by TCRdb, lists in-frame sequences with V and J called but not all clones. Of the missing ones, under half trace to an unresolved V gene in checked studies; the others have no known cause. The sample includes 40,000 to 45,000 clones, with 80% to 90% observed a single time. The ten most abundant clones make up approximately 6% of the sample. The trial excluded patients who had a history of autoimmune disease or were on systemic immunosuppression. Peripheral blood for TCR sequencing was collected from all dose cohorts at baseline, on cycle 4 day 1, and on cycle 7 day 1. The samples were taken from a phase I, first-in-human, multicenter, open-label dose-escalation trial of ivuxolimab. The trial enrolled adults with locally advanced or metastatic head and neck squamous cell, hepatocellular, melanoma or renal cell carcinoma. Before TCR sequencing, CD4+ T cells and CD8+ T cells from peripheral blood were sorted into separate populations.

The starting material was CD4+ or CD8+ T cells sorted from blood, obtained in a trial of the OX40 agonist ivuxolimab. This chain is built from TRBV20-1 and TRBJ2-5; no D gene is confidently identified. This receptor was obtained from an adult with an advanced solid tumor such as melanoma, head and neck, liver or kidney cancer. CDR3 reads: CSARSPETQYF. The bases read TGCAGTGCTAGATCTCCAGAGACCCAGTACTTC.